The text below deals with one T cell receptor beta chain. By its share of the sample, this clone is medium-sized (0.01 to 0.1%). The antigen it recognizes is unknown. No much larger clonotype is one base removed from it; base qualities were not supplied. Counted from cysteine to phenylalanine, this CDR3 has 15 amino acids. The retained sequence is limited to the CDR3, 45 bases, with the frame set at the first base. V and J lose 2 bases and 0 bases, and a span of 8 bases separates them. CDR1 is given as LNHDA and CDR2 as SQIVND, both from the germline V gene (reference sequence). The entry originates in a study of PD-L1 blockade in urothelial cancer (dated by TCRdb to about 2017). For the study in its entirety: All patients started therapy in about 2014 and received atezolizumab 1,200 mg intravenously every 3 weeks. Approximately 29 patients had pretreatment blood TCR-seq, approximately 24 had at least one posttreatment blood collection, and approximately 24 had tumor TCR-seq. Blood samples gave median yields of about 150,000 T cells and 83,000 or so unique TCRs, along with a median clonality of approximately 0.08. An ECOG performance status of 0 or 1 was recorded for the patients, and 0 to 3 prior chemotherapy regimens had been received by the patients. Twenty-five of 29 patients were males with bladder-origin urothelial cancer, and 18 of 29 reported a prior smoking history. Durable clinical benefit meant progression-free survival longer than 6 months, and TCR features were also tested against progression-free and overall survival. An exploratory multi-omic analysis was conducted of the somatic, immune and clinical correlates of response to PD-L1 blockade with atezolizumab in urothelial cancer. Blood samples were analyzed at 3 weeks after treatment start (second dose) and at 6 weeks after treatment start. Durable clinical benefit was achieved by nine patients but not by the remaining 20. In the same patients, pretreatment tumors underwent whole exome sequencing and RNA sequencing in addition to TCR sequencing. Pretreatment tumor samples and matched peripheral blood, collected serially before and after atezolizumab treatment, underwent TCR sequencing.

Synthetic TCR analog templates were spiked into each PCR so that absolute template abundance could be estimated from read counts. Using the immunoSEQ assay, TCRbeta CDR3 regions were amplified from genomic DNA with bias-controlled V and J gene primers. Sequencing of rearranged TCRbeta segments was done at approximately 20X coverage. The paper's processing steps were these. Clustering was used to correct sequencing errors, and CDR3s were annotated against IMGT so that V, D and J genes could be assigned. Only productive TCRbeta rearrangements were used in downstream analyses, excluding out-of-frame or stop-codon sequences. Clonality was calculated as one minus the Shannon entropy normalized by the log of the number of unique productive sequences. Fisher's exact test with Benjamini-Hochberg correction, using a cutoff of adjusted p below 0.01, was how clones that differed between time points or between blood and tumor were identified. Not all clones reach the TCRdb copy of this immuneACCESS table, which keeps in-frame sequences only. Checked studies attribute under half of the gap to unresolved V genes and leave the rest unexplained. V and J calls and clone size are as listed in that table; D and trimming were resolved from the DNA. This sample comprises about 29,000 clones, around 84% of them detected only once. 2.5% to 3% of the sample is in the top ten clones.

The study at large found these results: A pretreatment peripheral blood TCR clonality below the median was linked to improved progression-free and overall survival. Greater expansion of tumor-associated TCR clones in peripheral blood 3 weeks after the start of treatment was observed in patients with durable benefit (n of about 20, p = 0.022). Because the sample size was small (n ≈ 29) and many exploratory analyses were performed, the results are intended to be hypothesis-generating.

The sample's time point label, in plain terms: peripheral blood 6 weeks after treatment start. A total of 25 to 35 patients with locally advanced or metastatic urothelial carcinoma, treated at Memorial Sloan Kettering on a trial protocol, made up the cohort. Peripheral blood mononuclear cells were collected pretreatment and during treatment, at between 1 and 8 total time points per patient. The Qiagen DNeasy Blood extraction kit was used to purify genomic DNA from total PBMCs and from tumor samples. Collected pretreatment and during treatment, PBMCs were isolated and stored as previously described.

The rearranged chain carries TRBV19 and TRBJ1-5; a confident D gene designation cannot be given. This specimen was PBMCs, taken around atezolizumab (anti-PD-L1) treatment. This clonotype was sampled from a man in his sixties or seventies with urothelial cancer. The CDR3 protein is CASSITSHSNQPQHF. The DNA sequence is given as TGTGCCAGTAGTATAACATCACATAGCAATCAGCCCCAGCATTTT.